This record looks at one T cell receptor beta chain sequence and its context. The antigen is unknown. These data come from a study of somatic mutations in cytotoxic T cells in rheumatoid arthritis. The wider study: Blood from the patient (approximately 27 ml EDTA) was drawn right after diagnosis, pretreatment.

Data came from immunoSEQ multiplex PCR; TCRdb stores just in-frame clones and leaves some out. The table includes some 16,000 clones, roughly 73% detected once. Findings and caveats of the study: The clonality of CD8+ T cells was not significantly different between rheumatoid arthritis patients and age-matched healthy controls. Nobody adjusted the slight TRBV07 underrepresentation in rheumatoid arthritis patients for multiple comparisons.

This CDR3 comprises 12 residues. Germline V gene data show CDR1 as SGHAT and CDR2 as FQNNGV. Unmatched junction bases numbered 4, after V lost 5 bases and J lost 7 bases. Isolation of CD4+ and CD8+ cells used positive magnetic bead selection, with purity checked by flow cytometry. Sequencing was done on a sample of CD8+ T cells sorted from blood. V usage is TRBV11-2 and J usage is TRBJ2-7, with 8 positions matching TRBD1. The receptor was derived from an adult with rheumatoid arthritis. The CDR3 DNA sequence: TGTGCCAGCAGCCTCCGGACAGGGGAGCAGTACTTC. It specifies CASSLRTGEQYF.